This T cell receptor beta chain was recovered during a study of fetal regulatory T cell absence and autoimmunity. A word on this clone: Its cognate antigen is unknown.

Profiling relied on immunoSEQ multiplex PCR, and the TCRdb table lists in-frame clones only, not all of them. This sample yields around 45,000 clones, of which roughly 80% are seen a single time; about 0.41% belongs to the top ten. Findings and caveats of the study: Some top pancreas TCR clones were over 80-fold enriched versus cord blood. Pancreas and cord blood did not differ much in TRB family usage.

J gave up 0 bases and V 5 bases, and 6 bases lay outside the gene matches. This CDR3 spans 16 amino acids. Germline CDR1 LGHNA, CDR2 YSLEER. This chain joins TRBV4-3 and TRBJ1-2, with 10 bases identical to TRBD1. This clonotype was sampled from a newborn boy with IPEX syndrome. The sample was cord blood. The CDR3 loop reads CASSFRTGGTNYGYTF. CDR3 coding DNA: TGCGCCAGCAGCTTTCGGACAGGGGGAACTAACTATGGCTACACCTTC.